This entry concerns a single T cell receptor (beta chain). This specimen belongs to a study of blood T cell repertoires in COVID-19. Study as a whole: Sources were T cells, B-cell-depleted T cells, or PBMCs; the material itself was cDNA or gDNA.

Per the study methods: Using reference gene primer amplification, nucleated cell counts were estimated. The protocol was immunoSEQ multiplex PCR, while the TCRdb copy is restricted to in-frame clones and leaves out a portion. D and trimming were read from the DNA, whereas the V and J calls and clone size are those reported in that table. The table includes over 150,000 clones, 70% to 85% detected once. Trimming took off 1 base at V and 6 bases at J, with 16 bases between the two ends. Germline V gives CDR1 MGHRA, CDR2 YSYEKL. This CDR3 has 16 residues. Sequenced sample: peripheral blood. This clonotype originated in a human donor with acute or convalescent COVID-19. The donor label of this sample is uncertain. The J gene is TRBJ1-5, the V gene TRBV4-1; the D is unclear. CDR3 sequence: CASSQGDLSMGQPQHF. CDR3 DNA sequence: TGCGCCAGCAGCCAAGGTGACTTGTCCATGGGTCAGCCCCAGCATTTT.